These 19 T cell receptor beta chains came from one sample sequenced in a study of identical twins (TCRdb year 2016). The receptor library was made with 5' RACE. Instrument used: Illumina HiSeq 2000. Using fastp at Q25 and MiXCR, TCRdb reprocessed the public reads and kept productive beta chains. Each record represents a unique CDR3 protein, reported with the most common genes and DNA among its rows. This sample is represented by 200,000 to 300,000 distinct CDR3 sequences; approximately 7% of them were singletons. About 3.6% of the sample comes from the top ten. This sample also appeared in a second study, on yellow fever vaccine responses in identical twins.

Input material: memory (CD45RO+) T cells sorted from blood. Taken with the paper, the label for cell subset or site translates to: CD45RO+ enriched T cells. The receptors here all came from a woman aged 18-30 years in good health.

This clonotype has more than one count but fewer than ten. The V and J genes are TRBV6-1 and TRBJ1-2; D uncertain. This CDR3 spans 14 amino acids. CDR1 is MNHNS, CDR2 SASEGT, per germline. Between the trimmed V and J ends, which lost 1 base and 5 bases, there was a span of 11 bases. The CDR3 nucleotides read TGTGCCAGCAGTGAAGTCGGAGGGCGGTATGGCTACACCTTC. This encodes CASSEVGGRYGYTF.

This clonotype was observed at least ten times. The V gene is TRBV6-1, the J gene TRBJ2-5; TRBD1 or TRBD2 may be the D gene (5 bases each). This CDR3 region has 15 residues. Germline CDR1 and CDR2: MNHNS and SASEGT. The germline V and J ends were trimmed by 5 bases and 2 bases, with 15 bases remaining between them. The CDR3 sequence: CASSRFGAKQETQYF. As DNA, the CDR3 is TGTGCCAGCAGTAGATTCGGGGCGAAACAAGAGACCCAGTACTTC.

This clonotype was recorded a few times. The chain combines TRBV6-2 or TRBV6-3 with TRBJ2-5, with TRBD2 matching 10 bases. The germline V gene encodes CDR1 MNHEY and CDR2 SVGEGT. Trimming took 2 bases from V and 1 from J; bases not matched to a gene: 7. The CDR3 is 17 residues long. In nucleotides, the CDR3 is TGTGCCAGCAGTTACCGGCGATTAGCGGGGGGCCAAGAGACCCAGTACTTC. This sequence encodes CASSYRRLAGGQETQYF.

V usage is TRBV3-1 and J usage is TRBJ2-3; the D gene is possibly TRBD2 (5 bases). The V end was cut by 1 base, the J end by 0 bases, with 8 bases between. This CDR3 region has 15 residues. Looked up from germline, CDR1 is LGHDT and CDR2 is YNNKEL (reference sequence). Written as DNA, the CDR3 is TGTGCCAGCAGCCAAGGCGGGTCTAGCACAGATACGCAGTATTTT. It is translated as CASSQGGSSTDTQYF.

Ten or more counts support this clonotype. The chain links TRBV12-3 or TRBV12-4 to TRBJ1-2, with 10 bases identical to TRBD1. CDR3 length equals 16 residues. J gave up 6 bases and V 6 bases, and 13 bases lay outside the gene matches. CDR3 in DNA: TGTGCCAGCAGCCCCTGGGGGGACAGGGGAAGGCATGGCTACACCTTC. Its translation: CASSPWGDRGRHGYTF.

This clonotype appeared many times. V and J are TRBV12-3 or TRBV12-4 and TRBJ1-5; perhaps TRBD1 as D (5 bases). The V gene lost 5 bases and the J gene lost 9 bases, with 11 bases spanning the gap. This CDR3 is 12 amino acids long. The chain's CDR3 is CASSAREWPQHF. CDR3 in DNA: TGTGCCAGCAGTGCCAGGGAGTGGCCCCAGCATTTT.

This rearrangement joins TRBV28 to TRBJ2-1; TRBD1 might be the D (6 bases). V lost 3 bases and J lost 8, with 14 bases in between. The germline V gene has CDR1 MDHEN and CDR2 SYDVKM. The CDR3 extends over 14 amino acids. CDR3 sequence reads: CASSFAARGYEQFF. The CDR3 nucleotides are TGTGCCAGCAGTTTCGCCGCCAGGGGTTATGAGCAGTTCTTC.

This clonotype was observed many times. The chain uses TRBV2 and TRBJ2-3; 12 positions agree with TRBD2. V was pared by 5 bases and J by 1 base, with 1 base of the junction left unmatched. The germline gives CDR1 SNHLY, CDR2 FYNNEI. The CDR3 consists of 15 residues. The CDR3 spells CASSRLAGGTDTQYF. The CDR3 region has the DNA TGTGCCAGCAGTCGACTAGCGGGGGGCACAGATACGCAGTATTTT.

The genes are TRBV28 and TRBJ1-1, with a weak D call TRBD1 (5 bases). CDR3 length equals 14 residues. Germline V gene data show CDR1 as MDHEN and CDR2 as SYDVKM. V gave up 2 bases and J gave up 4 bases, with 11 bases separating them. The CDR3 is CASSLRGGRTEAFF. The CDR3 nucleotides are TGTGCCAGCAGTTTACGGGGGGGACGCACTGAAGCTTTCTTT.

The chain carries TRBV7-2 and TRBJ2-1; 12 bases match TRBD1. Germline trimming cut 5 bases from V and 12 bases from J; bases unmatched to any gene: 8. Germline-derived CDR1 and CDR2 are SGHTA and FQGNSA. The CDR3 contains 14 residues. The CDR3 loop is CASSLGTGGFWQFF. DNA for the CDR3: TGTGCCAGCAGCCTAGGGACAGGGGGCTTCTGGCAGTTCTTC.

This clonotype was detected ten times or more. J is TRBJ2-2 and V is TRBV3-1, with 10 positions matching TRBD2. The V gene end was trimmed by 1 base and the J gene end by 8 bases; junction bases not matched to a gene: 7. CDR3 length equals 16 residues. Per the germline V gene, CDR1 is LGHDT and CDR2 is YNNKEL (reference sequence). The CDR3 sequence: CASSQGLGTSAGELFF. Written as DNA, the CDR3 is TGTGCCAGCAGCCAAGGGTTGGGGACTAGCGCTGGGGAGCTGTTTTTT.

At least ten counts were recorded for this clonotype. The CDR3 bases are TGCGCCAGCAGCCAAGAGGTATCCATAGACACAGATACGCAGTATTTT. The encoded protein is CASSQEVSIDTDTQYF. The genes are TRBV4-1 and TRBJ2-3; the D is unclear. The CDR3 length is 16 residues. Deletions cut 0 bases from V and 2 bases from J, with 12 bases between. Germline lookup yields CDR1 MGHRA and CDR2 YSYEKL.

CDR3 amino acids: CASSWGEDQPQHF. CDR3 in DNA: TGTGCCAGCAGTTGGGGTGAAGATCAGCCCCAGCATTTT. The chain combines TRBV6-5 with TRBJ1-5; no reliable D call. Germline-derived CDR1 and CDR2 are MNHEY and SVGAGI. CDR3 size: 13 residues. V was clipped by 4 bases and J by 5 bases, with 9 bases between them.

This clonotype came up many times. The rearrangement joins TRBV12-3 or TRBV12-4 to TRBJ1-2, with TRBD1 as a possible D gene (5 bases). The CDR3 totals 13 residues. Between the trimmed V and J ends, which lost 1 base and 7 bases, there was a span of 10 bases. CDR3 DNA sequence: TGTGCCAGCAGTTTAGACGGGGGACTTGGCTACACCTTC. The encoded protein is CASSLDGGLGYTF.

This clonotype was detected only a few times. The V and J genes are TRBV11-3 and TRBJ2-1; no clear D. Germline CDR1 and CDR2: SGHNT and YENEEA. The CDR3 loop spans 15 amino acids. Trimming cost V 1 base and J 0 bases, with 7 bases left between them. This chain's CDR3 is CASSLVYGSYNEQFF. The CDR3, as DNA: TGTGCCAGCAGCTTAGTTTATGGCTCCTACAATGAGCAGTTCTTC.

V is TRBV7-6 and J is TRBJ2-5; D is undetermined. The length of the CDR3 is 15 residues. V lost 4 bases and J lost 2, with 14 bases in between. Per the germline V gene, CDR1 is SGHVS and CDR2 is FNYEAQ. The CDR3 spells CASSSWDRPQETQYF. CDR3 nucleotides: TGTGCCAGCAGCTCTTGGGATAGACCGCAAGAGACCCAGTACTTC.

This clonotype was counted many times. In DNA, the CDR3 is TGCGCCAGCAGCCTTACAGGGGACTACGAGCAGTACGTC. It is translated as CASSLTGDYEQYV. The chain uses TRBV5-1 and TRBJ2-7; TRBD1 aligns across 7 bases. CDR3 length: 13 residues. CDR1 and CDR2 (germline): SGHRS, YFSETQ. Trimming removed 4 bases from V and 3 bases from J; junction bases left unmatched: 4.

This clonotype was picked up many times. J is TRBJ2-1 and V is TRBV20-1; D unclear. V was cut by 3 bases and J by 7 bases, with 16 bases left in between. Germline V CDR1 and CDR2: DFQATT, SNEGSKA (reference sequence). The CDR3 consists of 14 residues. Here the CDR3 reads CSASGPGKRNEQFF. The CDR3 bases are TGCAGTGCTAGTGGCCCCGGCAAGAGGAATGAGCAGTTCTTC.

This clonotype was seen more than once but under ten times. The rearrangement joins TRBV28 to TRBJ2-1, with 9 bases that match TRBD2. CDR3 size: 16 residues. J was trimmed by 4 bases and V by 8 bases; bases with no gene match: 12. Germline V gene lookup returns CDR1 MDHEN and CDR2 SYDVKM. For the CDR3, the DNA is TGTGCCAGCCGACGGGGCGGGAGGGCCGGGTACAATGAGCAGTTCTTC. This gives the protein CASRRGGRAGYNEQFF.